A few counts support the clone carrying this T cell receptor beta chain. The data derive from a study of response to subunit inactivated influenza vaccine. Germline-derived CDR1 and CDR2 are DFQATT and SNEGSKA (reference sequence). Trimming at V came to 6 bases and at J to 3 bases, leaving 7 bases not matched to a gene. This CDR3 is 14 amino acids long. TCRdb reprocessed the RT-PCR reads with MiXCR, giving one entry per CDR3 protein. The sample yields around 650,000 distinct CDR3 sequences, about 15% seen once. The receptor was isolated from a man in his fifties who received an inactivated influenza vaccine. The chain uses TRBV20-1 and TRBJ1-4, with 7 nucleotides matching TRBD1. Sequenced here: PBMCs from blood, sampled roughly 13 days after vaccination. This CDR3 reads CSAEGQDSNEKLFF. In nucleotides, the CDR3 is TGCAGTGCCGAAGGACAGGATTCTAATGAAAAACTGTTTTTT.